This record concerns one T cell receptor beta chain sequence. Antigen unknown. Some second doses came at about 4 weeks and others at about 12 weeks; these were pooled. V trimming: 5 bases; J trimming: 2 bases; junction bases outside the gene matches: 3. CDR1 and CDR2 from the germline V gene are ENHRY and SYGVKD. The CDR3 contains 14 residues. The data stem from a study of T cell responses to AZD1222 COVID-19 vaccine. Study conclusions and caveats: Spike-specific TCR depth and breadth grew after two AZD1222 doses. Spike-spanning, vaccine-associated CD4 TCRs were dominant at 160-218 and 743-854. It should be noted that donors were predominantly white British and more often female, and clonal diversity was possibly underestimated.

Data came from immunoSEQ multiplex PCR; TCRdb stores just in-frame clones and leaves some out. Of 190,000 or so clones in the sample, approximately 90% are singletons; the top ten hold 25% to 30%. The specimen comprised peripheral blood, sampled 28 days after the second AZD1222 dose. The origin of this receptor is an adult who received the AZD1222 COVID-19 vaccine. J is TRBJ2-7 and V is TRBV10-3, with 10 bases matching TRBD1. The CDR3 reads CAISPGQGPYEQYF. DNA of the CDR3: TGTGCCATCAGTCCGGGACAGGGGCCCTACGAGCAGTACTTC.